The T cell receptor beta chain under discussion was sequenced for a study of CD8 T cells in ankylosing spondylitis. This clonotype was counted only a few times. What it binds is not known. The V end was cut by 4 bases, the J end by 3 bases, with 19 bases between. Germline assignment: CDR1 LGHNA and CDR2 YNFKEQ. This CDR3 has 17 residues. Study-wide results and limits: Significant enrichment of disease-linked clones was reported in matched ankylosing spondylitis synovial fluid. Disease-linked clones had a CD8+ phenotype and relatively low frequency in peripheral blood. A motif of under ten highly homologous TCR beta variants was seen as apparently characteristic of ankylosing spondylitis blood.

TCRdb re-analysed the 5' RACE reads in MiXCR, keeping a single row per CDR3 protein. The sample yields just under 550,000 distinct CDR3 sequences, 10% to 15% seen once. This receptor was obtained from a male donor with ankylosing spondylitis. The chain employs TRBV4-2 and TRBJ2-1; D is ambiguous. Material for sequencing was blood, either unsorted or a sorted T cell fraction (not recorded which). This CDR3 reads CASSRTRSHVGYNEQFF. CDR3 nucleotides: TGTGCCAGCAGCCGAACCCGTTCGCACGTGGGCTACAATGAGCAGTTCTTC.